Following are 4 T cell receptor beta chains from one sample sequenced in a study of T cell changes during pregnancy in multiple sclerosis. Only in-frame clones appear in the TCRdb table, and some are missing; sequencing was by immunoSEQ multiplex PCR. The profile shows tens of thousands of clones, nearly 90% of them singletons. This specimen consisted of peripheral blood, obtained after pregnancy. These receptors originate from a female donor in good health, enrolled as a control in a pregnancy study.

The chain employs TRBV29-1 and TRBJ1-1; perhaps TRBD1 as D (6 bases). Germline V gene lookup returns CDR1 SQVTM and CDR2 ANQGSEA. Trimming cost V 6 bases and J 7 bases, with 15 bases left between them. The CDR3 extends over 12 amino acids. CDR3 in amino acids: CSVVRGSNEAFF. The CDR3, as DNA: TGCAGCGTCGTCAGGGGAAGCAATGAAGCTTTCTTT. Complete variable domain (other parts from reference TRBV29-1 and TRBJ1-1): SAVISQKPSRDICQRGTSLTIQCQVDSQVTMMFWYRQQPGQSLTLIATANQGSEATYESGFVIDKFPISRPNLTFSTLTVSNMSPEDSSIYLCSVVRGSNEAFFGQGTRLTVV.

The chain has TRBV5-5 and TRBJ2-1; tentative D call: TRBD1 (5 bases). CDR1 is SGHKS and CDR2 is YYEKEE in the germline V gene (reference sequence). V shed 1 base and J shed 0 bases, with 11 bases lying between them. This CDR3 comprises 16 residues. This CDR3 reads CASSLWGKGSYNEQFF. The CDR3 DNA reads TGTGCCAGCAGCTTGTGGGGCAAAGGCTCCTACAATGAGCAGTTCTTC.

The chain employs TRBV30 and TRBJ1-1; D is uncertain. Trimming stripped 8 bases from V and 4 bases from J, with 17 bases between. Germline loops: CDR1 GTSNPN, CDR2 SVGIG (reference sequence). The CDR3 has 13 residues. In DNA, the CDR3 is TGTGCCCTGCAAAGGGCAGGACTCACTGAAGCTTTCTTT. It yields the protein CALQRAGLTEAFF.

This rearrangement joins TRBV5-1 to TRBJ1-4; 7 bases match TRBD1. This CDR3 spans 16 amino acids. Looked up from germline, CDR1 is SGHRS and CDR2 is YFSETQ. Trimming took 3 bases from V and 2 from J; bases not matched to a gene: 7. The CDR3 DNA is TGCGCCAGCAGCTGGGCCCTGACAGGGACTAATGAAAAACTGTTTTTT. It is translated as CASSWALTGTNEKLFF.